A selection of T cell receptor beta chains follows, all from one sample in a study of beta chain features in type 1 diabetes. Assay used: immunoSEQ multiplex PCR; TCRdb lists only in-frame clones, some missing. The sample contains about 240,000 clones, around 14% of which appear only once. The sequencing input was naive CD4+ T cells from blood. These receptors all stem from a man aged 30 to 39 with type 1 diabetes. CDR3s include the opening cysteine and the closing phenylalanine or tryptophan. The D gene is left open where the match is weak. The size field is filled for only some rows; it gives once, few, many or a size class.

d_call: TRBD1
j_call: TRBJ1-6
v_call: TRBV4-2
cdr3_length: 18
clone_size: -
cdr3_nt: TGTGCCAGCAGCCAAACGGGACAGGGAGCCGCGTATAATTCACCCCTCCACTTT
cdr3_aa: CASSQTGQGAAYNSPLHF

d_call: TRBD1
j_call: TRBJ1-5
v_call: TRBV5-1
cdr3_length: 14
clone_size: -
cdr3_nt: TGCGCCAGCAGCGGGACAGTCCACAATCAGCCCCAGCATTTT
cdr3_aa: CASSGTVHNQPQHF

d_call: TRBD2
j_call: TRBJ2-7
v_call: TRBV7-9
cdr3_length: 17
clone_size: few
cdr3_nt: TGTGCCAGCAGCTTGACTAGCGGGAAGGGGATCCCCTACGAGCAGTACTTC
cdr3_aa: CASSLTSGKGIPYEQYF

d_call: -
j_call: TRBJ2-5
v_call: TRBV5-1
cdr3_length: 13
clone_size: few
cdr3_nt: TGCGCCAGCAGCTTGGGACAGCAGGAGACCCAGTACTTC
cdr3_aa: CASSLGQQETQYF

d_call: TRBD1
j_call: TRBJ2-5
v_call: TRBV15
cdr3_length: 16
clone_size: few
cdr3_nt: TGTGCCACCAGCAGCGTACCCGGGACAGGGAAAGAGACCCAGTACTTC
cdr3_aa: CATSSVPGTGKETQYF

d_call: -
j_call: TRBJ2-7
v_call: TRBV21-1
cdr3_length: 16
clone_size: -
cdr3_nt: TGTGCCAGCAGCAAAGACTCGGCGGGGTTCTCCTACGAGCAGTACTTC
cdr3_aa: CASSKDSAGFSYEQYF

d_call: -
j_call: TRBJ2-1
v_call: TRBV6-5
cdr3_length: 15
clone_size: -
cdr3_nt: TGTGCCAGCAGACCCGGGACACTCTCTTACAATGAGCAGTTCTTC
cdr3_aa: CASRPGTLSYNEQFF

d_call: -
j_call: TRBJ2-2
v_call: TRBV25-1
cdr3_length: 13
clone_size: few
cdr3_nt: TGTGCCAGCATTGGACATAACACCGGGGAGCTGTTTTTT
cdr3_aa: CASIGHNTGELFF

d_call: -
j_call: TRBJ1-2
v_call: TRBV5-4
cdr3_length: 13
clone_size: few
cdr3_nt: TGTGCCAGCAGCGTAGGGGCTAACTATGGCTACACCTTC
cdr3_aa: CASSVGANYGYTF

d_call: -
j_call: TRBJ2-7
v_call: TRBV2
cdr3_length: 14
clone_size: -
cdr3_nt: TGTGCCAGCATGGAACTGGGGAGCTCCTACGAGCAGTACTTC
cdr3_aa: CASMELGSSYEQYF

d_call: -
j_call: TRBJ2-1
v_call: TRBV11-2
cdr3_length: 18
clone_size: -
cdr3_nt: TGTGCCAGCAGCTTAGCGATGGTTGGCAGGGTAGGGTACAATGAGCAGTTCTTC
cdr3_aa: CASSLAMVGRVGYNEQFF

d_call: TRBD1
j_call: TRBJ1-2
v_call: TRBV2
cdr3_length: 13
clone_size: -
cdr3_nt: TGTGCCAGCAGTTCCGGGACAGGGAACGGCTACACCTTC
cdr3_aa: CASSSGTGNGYTF

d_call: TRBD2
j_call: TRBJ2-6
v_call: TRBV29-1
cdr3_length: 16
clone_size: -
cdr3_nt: TGCAGCGTTGCCGGCGGGGGGCCGTCTGGGGCCAACGTCCTGACTTTC
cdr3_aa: CSVAGGGPSGANVLTF

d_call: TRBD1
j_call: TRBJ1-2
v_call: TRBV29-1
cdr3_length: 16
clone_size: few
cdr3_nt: TGCAGCGGAAGCATAGGGGGCACTCAAGCTAACTATGGCTACACCTTC
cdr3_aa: CSGSIGGTQANYGYTF

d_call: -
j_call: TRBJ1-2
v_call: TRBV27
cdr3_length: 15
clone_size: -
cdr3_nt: TGTGCCAGCAGCGACCACAGTCAAGCTAACTATGGCTACACCTTC
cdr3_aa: CASSDHSQANYGYTF

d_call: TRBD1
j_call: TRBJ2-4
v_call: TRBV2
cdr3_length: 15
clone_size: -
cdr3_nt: TGTGCCAGCACCCAGGACAGGGGAGGCAAAAACATTCAGTACTTC
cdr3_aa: CASTQDRGGKNIQYF

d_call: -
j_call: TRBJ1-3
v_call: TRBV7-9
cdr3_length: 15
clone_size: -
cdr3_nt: TGTGCCAGCAGCTTAGACAGCATCTCTGGAAACACCATATATTTT
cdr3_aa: CASSLDSISGNTIYF

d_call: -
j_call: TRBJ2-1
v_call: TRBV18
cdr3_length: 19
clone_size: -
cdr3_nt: TGTGCCAGCTCATTCTTCGGGTTAATAAGAAACCGCTCCTACAATGAGCAGTTCTTC
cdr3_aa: CASSFFGLIRNRSYNEQFF

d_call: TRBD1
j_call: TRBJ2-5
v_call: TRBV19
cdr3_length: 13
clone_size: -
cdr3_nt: TGTGCCAGTAGTGGACAGGCCCAAGAGACCCAGTACTTC
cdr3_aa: CASSGQAQETQYF

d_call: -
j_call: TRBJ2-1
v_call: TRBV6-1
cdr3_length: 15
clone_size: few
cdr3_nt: TGTGCCAGCAGTGGCGGTGCCAACTCCTACAATGAGCAGTTCTTC
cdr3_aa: CASSGGANSYNEQFF

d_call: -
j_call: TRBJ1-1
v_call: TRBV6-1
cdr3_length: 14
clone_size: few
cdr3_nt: TGTGTCACGGTCGACGGACACCTAAACACTGAAGCTTTCTTT
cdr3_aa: CVTVDGHLNTEAFF

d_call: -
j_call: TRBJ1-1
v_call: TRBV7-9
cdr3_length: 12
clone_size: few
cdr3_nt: TGTGCCAGCAGCCTACAGGACACTGAAGCTTTCTTT
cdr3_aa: CASSLQDTEAFF

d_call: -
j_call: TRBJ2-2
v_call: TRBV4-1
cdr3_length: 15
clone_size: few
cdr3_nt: TGCGCCAGCAAAAAGGAGGTAGCGGCCCCTGGGGAGCTGTTTTTT
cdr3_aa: CASKKEVAAPGELFF

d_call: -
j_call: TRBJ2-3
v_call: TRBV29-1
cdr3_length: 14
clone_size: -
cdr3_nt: TGCAGCGCCATGGGCCCCCAAGGGGCAGATACGCAGTATTTT
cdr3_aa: CSAMGPQGADTQYF

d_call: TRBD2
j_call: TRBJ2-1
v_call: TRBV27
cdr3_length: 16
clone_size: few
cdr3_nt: TGTGCCAGCAGTACTACAAGGCGGGAGGGCCTCCATGAGCAGTTCTTC
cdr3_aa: CASSTTRREGLHEQFF

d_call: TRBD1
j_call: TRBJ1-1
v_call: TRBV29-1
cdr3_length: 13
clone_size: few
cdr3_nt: TGCAGCGTTCGGGGACAGGGTAACACTGAAGCTTTCTTT
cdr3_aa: CSVRGQGNTEAFF

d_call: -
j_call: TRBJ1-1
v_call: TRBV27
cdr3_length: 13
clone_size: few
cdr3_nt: TGTGCCAGCAGTGGACATGTGAACACTGAAGCTTTCTTT
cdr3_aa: CASSGHVNTEAFF

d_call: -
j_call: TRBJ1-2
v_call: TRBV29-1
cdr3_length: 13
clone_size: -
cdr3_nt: TGCAGCGTTGGGGCCAGGGCTAACTATGGCTACACCTTC
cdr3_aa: CSVGARANYGYTF

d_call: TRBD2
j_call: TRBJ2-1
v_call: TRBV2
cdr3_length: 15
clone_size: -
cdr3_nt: TGTGCCAGCAGTGAGGGACTAACGAGGTACAATGAGCAGTTCTTC
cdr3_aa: CASSEGLTRYNEQFF

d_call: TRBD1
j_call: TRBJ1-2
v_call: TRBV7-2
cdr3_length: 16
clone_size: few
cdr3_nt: TGTGCCAGCAGCCCGGGCGTGGGCAGGGGGCGAGATGGCTACACCTTC
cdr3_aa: CASSPGVGRGRDGYTF

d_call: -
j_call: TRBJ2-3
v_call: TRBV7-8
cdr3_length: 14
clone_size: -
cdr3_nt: TGTGCCAGCAGCTTTCGCGGGGGCCCCGAGGGGCAGTATTTT
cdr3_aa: CASSFRGGPEGQYF

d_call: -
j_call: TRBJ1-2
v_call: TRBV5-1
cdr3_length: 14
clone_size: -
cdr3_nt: TGCGCCAGCAGCTTGGCCCTAGAAAACTATGGCTACACCTTC
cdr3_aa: CASSLALENYGYTF

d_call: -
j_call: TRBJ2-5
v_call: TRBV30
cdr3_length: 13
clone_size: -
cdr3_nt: TGTGCCTGGAGAGTGATAGGGGGAGAGACCCAGTACTTC
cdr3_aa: CAWRVIGGETQYF

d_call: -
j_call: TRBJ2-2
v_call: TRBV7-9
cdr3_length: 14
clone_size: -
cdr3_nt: TGTGCCAGCAGCTCGCGAGGGGGAACCGGGGAGCTGTTTTTT
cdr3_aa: CASSSRGGTGELFF

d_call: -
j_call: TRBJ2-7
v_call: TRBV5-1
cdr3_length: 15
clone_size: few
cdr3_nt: TGCGCCAGCAGCTTGGCAGGGCAGGGGATCTACGAGCAGTACTTC
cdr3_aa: CASSLAGQGIYEQYF

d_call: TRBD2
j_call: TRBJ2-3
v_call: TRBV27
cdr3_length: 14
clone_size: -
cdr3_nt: TGTGCCAGCAGTCCTAGCGGGAATACAGATACGCAGTATTTT
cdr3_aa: CASSPSGNTDTQYF

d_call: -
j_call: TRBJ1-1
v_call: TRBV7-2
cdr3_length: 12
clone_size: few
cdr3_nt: TGTGCCAGCAGCTTATCTAGGCAGGAAGCTTTCTTT
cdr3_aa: CASSLSRQEAFF

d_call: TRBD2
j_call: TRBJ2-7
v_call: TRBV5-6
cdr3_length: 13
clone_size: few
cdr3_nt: TGTGCCAGCAGACCCCGGGGGGACCACGAGCAGTACTTC
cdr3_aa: CASRPRGDHEQYF

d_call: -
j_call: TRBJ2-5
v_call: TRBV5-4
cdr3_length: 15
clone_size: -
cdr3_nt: TGTGCCAGCAGTCGGTCGGGGGTCTCCCAAGAGACCCAGTACTTC
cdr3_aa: CASSRSGVSQETQYF

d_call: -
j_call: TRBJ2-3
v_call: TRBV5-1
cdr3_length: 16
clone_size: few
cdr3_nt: TGCGCCAGCAGCTTGGCCGCGGATTCTAACACAGATACGCAGTATTTT
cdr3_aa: CASSLAADSNTDTQYF

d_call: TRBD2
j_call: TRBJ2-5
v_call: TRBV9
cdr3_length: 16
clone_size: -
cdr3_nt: TGTGCCAGCAGCGAGGGGAGCGGGAGGACCCAAGAGACCCAGTACTTC
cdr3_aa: CASSEGSGRTQETQYF

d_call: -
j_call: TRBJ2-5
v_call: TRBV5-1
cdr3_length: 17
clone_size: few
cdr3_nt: TGCGCCAGCAGCTCGGGATCGTTGGGGGCTGGGCAAGAGACCCAGTACTTC
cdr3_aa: CASSSGSLGAGQETQYF

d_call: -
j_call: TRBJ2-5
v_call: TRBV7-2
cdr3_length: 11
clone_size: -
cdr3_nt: TGTGCCAGCACCCTCCAAGAGACCCAGTACTTC
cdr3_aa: CASTLQETQYF